The 19 T cell receptor beta chains in this list originate from one sample, sequenced in a study of T cell changes during pregnancy in multiple sclerosis. The repertoire was sequenced with immunoSEQ multiplex PCR; TCRdb's copy has only in-frame clones and lacks some. The sample lists some 97,000 clones; about 90% were seen once. The source was peripheral blood, collected after pregnancy. Receptor source: a female donor with multiple sclerosis, enrolled in a pregnancy study.

V and J are TRBV7-2 and TRBJ2-1; unclear D gene. Trimming stripped 5 bases from V and 7 bases from J, with 15 bases between. The CDR3 is 14 amino acids. Germline values: CDR1 SGHTA, CDR2 FQGNSA. CDR3 protein: CASSALAGANEQFF. The CDR3 DNA reads as TGTGCCAGCAGCGCTCTGGCAGGCGCTAATGAGCAGTTCTTC.

This clone has just one count. This chain links TRBV10-3 with TRBJ2-1, with 11 nucleotides matching TRBD2. The CDR3 is made up of 17 amino acids. Germline V CDR1 and CDR2: ENHRY, SYGVKD. The J segment lost 9 bases and the V segment lost 3 bases, leaving 13 bases of the junction unmatched. The CDR3 nucleotides read TGTGCCATCAGTGACCATATGACTAGCGGGGTTTACGGTGAGCAGTTCTTC. It encodes CAISDHMTSGVYGEQFF.

CDR3 in DNA: TGTGCCAGTAGTATGAGCGCGAGATCCTACGAGCAGTACTTC. This gives the protein CASSMSARSYEQYF. V usage is TRBV19 and J usage is TRBJ2-7; no firm D call. Germline CDR1 is LNHDA and CDR2 is SQIVND (reference sequence). The V gene lost 3 bases and the J gene lost 1 base, with 10 bases spanning the gap. The CDR3 loop spans 14 amino acids.

This clone was found once. Here the CDR3 DNA reads TGCAGCGTTGTTCCCCCAGGACAGGCCCACTATGGCTACACCTTC. Amino acid sequence: CSVVPPGQAHYGYTF. The chain is built from TRBV29-1 and TRBJ1-2, with 7 nucleotides matching TRBD1. V lost 4 bases and J lost 3; bases outside the gene matches: 11. This CDR3 has 15 residues. CDR1 SQVTM and CDR2 ANQGSEA come from the germline V gene.

This sequence joins TRBV21-1 and TRBJ1-5; the D segment call TRBD1 is taken from the table without a DNA check. TRBV21-1 is recorded as a pseudogene. The CDR3 is 18 amino acids. The CDR3 sequence: CASKNPTGALGSNQPQHF. The DNA of the CDR3 is TGTGCCAGCAAAAACCCCACAGGCGCCCTTGGGAGCAATCAGCCCCAGCATTTT.

This rearrangement joins TRBV4-2 to TRBJ2-3, with 9 positions matching TRBD2. The CDR3 totals 15 residues. The germline gives CDR1 LGHNA, CDR2 YNFKEQ. J was trimmed by 1 base and V by 4 bases; bases with no gene match: 3. CDR3 sequence (DNA): TGTGCCAGCAGCCCGGCTAGCGGGGGCACAGATACGCAGTATTTT. This gives the protein CASSPASGGTDTQYF.

V and J are TRBV4-1 and TRBJ1-1; D unresolved. Germline assignment: CDR1 MGHRA and CDR2 YSYEKL. The CDR3 runs 16 residues. V was clipped by 0 bases and J by 4 bases, with 15 bases between them. The chain's CDR3 is CASSQDFRGKPTEAFF. In DNA, the CDR3 is TGCGCCAGCAGCCAAGATTTTCGGGGTAAGCCCACTGAAGCTTTCTTT.

The chain is built from TRBV7-2 and TRBJ1-2; the match to TRBD1 covers 7 bases. V lost 5 bases and J lost 8; bases outside the gene matches: 14. Per germline, CDR1 SGHTA and CDR2 FQGNSA. The CDR3 runs to 15 residues. This CDR3 reads CASSLFGTDLGGYTF. CDR3 DNA sequence: TGTGCCAGCAGCCTATTTGGGACAGATCTTGGCGGCTACACCTTC.

This chain uses TRBV5-6 with TRBJ2-3, with 7 bases identical to TRBD1. The CDR3 consists of 15 residues. From germline, CDR1 is SGHDT and CDR2 YYEEEE. The J segment lost 1 base and the V segment lost 4 bases, leaving 6 bases of the junction unmatched. CDR3 residues: CASSPRDRGTDTQYF. The CDR3 DNA reads as TGTGCCAGCAGCCCACGGGACAGAGGCACAGATACGCAGTATTTT.

The chain has TRBV11-2 and TRBJ2-7; the D gene is possibly TRBD2 (6 bases). The germline V gene encodes CDR1 SGHAT and CDR2 FQNNGV. Trimming removed 5 bases at V and 5 bases at J, with 16 bases between. The CDR3 length is 14 residues. CDR3 in DNA: TGTGCCAGCAGCGGGGGGTTAGGGATGAACGAGCAGTACTTC. As protein: CASSGGLGMNEQYF.

The genes are TRBV28 and TRBJ2-4; 10 bases are a match to TRBD1. V lost 5 bases, J lost 1 base, and 8 bases stayed unmatched. Germline loops: CDR1 MDHEN, CDR2 SYDVKM. This CDR3 is built from 17 residues. The CDR3 coding sequence is TGTGCCAGCAGTCTCAGACAGGGGGCCCTGGCCAAAAACATTCAGTACTTC. The encoded protein is CASSLRQGALAKNIQYF.

The rearrangement uses TRBV19 and TRBJ2-1, with 12 bases that match TRBD2. Germline V gene data show CDR1 as LNHDA and CDR2 as SQIVND (reference sequence). The CDR3 contains 17 residues. V trimming: 5 bases; J trimming: 1 base; junction bases outside the gene matches: 6. The CDR3 coding sequence is TGTGCCAGTAGTTCTAGCGGGAGGGCCATTTCCTACAATGAGCAGTTCTTC. Its protein product is CASSSSGRAISYNEQFF. The complete variable domain, with remaining parts taken from reference TRBV19 and TRBJ2-1, reads DGGITQSPKYLFRKEGQNVTLSCEQNLNHDAMYWYRQDPGQGLRLIYYSQIVNDFQKGDIAEGYSVSREKKESFPLTVTSAQKNPTAFYLCASSSSGRAISYNEQFFGPGTRLTVL.

This chain joins TRBV6-1 and TRBJ1-5, with 8 bases aligning to TRBD1. This CDR3 contains 15 residues. V was pared by 3 bases and J by 0 bases, with 1 base of the junction left unmatched. Germline V lookup: CDR1 MNHNS, CDR2 SASEGT. The CDR3 nucleotides are TGTGCCAGCAGTGAGACAGGGGCTAGCAATCAGCCCCAGCATTTT. It is translated as CASSETGASNQPQHF.

CDR3 sequence (DNA): TGTGCCAGCAGTTTGGGGGAGGGCGGGAAGGTCGAGCAGTACTTC. It encodes CASSLGEGGKVEQYF. The V call is TRBV28, the J call TRBJ2-7; TRBD2 matches 7 bases. With 3 bases clipped from V and 6 bases from J, the junction kept 11 bases outside the gene matches. The germline gives CDR1 MDHEN, CDR2 SYDVKM. This CDR3 has 15 residues.

This clone appeared a few times. V usage is TRBV30 and J usage is TRBJ1-6; 12 nucleotides line up with TRBD1. The germline gives CDR1 GTSNPN, CDR2 SVGIG (reference sequence). The CDR3 extends over 18 amino acids. With V trimmed by 7 bases and J by 7 bases, 17 bases remained unmatched. CDR3 amino acids: CASPSAPGQGALNSPLHF. The CDR3 nucleotides are TGTGCCTCCCCCTCCGCCCCGGGACAGGGGGCTCTCAATTCACCCCTCCACTTT.

The chain joins TRBV2 to TRBJ1-6, with TRBD1 matching 8 bases. The trim removed 3 bases at V and 8 bases at J, leaving 9 bases unmatched. From germline, CDR1 is SNHLY and CDR2 FYNNEI. The CDR3 spans 16 residues. CDR3 residues: CASSDPGQGQDSPLHF. CDR3 coding DNA: TGTGCCAGCAGTGACCCCGGACAGGGCCAAGATTCACCCCTCCACTTT.

This chain uses TRBV4-1 with TRBJ2-2; 7 bases align to TRBD1. The trim removed 0 bases at V and 1 base at J, leaving 2 bases unmatched. This CDR3 is 16 amino acids long. In germline, CDR1 is MGHRA, CDR2 YSYEKL. The CDR3 nucleotides read TGCGCCAGCAGCCAAGAGACAGGGAGGAACACCGGGGAGCTGTTTTTT. It codes for CASSQETGRNTGELFF.

This chain connects TRBV9 to TRBJ2-3; 8 bases align to TRBD2. Germline V CDR1 and CDR2: SGDLS, YYNGEE. After removal of 4 bases from V and 0 bases from J, the junction contained 10 bases not matched to a gene. The CDR3 spans 17 residues. The DNA for the CDR3 is TGTGCCAGCAGCCCCGGGACTAGGTCCCGTAGCACAGATACGCAGTATTTT. It codes for CASSPGTRSRSTDTQYF.

The chain links TRBV7-6 to TRBJ2-5; D is unclear. The CDR3 totals 11 residues. V lost 3 bases and J 5 bases, leaving 4 bases between the germline ends. Per germline, CDR1 SGHVS and CDR2 FNYEAQ. The CDR3 sequence is CASSFSETQYF. CDR3 nucleotides: TGTGCCAGCAGCTTCTCCGAGACCCAGTACTTC. The full variable domain, with the rest looked up from reference TRBV7-6 and TRBJ2-5, is GAGVSQSPRYKVTKRGQDVALRCDPISGHVSLYWYRQALGQGPEFLTYFNYEAQQDKSGLPNDRFSAERPEGSISTLTIQRTEQRDSAMYRCASSFSETQYFGPGTRLLVL.